The 3 T cell receptor beta chains below all came from one sample that was sequenced in a study of T cell changes during pregnancy in multiple sclerosis. Clones were sequenced by immunoSEQ multiplex PCR, and TCRdb holds only the in-frame ones, with some missing. Altogether 30,000 to 45,000 clones are present, 80% to 90% being singletons, with the ten largest covering roughly 1.2%. The sample here was CD4+ T cells from peripheral blood mononuclear cells, taken before pregnancy. The receptors derive from a female donor with multiple sclerosis, enrolled in a pregnancy study.

The chain links TRBV28 to TRBJ1-3; a possible D gene is TRBD1 (6 bases). Per the germline V gene, CDR1 is MDHEN and CDR2 is SYDVKM. V dropped 3 bases and J dropped 2 bases, with 20 bases sitting between them. CDR3 length: 18 residues. The CDR3 is CASSLSSMGGGAGNTIYF. CDR3 DNA sequence: TGTGCCAGCAGTTTGTCCTCTATGGGGGGGGGCGCTGGAAACACCATATATTTT.

The chain employs TRBV2 and TRBJ2-1; TRBD2 is a possible D gene (6 bases). V dropped 5 bases and J dropped 12 bases, with 17 bases sitting between them. Germline lookup yields CDR1 SNHLY and CDR2 FYNNEI. The CDR3 is 13 residues long. CDR3 DNA sequence: TGTGCCAGCAGTCCGGACTACCGAGTAGCGCAGTTCTTC. Amino acids: CASSPDYRVAQFF.

The chain couples TRBV7-6 to TRBJ2-2, with 10 bases matching TRBD2. The CDR3 is made up of 19 amino acids. J lost 1 base, V lost 5 bases, and 13 bases had no gene match. Germline values: CDR1 SGHVS, CDR2 FNYEAQ. DNA of the CDR3: TGTGCCAGCAGCCGTACAATAGCGGGAGGTACCCTGAACACCGGGGAGCTGTTTTTT. This encodes CASSRTIAGGTLNTGELFF.